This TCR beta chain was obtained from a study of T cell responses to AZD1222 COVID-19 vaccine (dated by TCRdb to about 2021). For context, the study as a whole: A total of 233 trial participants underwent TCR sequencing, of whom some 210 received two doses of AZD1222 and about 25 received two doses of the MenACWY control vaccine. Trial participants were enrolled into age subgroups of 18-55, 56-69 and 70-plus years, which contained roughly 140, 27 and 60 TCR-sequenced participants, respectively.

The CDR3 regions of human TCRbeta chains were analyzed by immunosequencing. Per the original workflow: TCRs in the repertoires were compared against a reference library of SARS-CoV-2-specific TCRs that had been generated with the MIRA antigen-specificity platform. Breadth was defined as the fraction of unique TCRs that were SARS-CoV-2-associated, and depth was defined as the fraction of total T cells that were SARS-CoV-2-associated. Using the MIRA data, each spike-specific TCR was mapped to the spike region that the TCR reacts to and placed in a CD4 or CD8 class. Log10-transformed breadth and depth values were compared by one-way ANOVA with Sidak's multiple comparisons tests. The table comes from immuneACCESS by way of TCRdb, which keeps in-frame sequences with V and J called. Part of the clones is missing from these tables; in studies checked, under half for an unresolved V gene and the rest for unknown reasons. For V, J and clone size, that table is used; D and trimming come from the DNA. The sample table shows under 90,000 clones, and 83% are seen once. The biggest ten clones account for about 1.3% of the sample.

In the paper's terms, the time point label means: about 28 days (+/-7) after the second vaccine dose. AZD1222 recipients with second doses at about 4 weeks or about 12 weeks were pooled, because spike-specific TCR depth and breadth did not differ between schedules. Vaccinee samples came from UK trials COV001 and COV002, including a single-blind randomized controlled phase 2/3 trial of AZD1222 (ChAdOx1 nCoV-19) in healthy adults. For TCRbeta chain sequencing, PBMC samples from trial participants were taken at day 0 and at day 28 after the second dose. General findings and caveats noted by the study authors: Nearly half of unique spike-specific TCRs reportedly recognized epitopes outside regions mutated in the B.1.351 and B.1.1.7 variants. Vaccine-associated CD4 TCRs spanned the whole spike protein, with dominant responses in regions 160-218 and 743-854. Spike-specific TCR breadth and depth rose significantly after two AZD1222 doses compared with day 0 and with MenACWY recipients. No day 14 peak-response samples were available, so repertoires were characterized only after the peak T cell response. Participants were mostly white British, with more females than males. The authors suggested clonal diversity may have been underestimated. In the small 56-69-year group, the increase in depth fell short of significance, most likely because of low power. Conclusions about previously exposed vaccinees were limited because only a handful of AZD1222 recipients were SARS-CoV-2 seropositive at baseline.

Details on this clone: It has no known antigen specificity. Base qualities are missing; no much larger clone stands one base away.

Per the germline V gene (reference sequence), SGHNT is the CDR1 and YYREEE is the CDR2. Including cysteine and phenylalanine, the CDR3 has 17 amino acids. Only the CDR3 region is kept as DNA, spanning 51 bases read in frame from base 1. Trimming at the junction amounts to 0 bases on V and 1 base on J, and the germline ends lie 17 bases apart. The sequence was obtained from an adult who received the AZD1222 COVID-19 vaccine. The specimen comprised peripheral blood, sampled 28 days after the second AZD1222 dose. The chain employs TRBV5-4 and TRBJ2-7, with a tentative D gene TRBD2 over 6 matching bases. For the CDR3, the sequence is CASSLAGLGDLSYEQYF. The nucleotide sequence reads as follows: TGTGCCAGCAGCTTGGCCGGGCTTGGGGACTTGTCCTACGAGCAGTACTTC.